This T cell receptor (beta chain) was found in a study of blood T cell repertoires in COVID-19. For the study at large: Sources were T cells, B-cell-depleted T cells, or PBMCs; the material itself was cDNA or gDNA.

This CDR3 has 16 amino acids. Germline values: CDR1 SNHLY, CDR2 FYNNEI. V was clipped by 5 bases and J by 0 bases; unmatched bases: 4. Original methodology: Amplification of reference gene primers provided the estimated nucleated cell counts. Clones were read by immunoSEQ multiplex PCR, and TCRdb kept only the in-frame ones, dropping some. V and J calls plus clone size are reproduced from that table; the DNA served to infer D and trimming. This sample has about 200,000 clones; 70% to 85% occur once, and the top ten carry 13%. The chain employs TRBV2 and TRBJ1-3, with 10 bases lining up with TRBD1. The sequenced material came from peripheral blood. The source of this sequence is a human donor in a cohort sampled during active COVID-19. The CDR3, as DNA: TGTGCCAGCAGTAGGGGACAGGGGTTCTCTGGAAACACCATATATTTT. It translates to CASSRGQGFSGNTIYF.